The 5 T cell receptor beta chains given below trace back to one sample, sequenced in a study of control samples from healthy donors and cancer patients. The data were produced by immunoSEQ multiplex PCR, yet TCRdb's version contains in-frame clones alone and is incomplete. The data contain under 85,000 clones, 65% to 90% of them singletons. Sequencing was done on a sample of PBMCs. Receptors originate from a man between 60 and 70 years old with head and neck cancer.

V usage is TRBV5-4 and J usage is TRBJ2-1; the match to TRBD1 covers 9 bases. The J segment lost 6 bases and the V segment lost 2 bases, leaving 9 bases of the junction unmatched. There are 16 residues in the CDR3. Germline values: CDR1 SGHNT, CDR2 YYREEE (reference sequence). The CDR3: CASSFSIGQGSNEQFF. The CDR3 DNA reads TGTGCCAGCAGCTTTTCGATCGGACAGGGGAGCAATGAGCAGTTCTTC.

The chain employs TRBV5-1 and TRBJ2-5, with 11 bases aligning to TRBD2. The germline CDR1 and CDR2 sequences are SGHRS and YFSETQ. The CDR3 sequence is 16 residues long. Trimming cost V 0 bases and J 1 base; bases outside gene matches: 2. CDR3 nucleotides: TGCGCCAGCAGCTTGGGCCTAGCGGGAGGCCAAGAGACCCAGTACTTC. Translation: CASSLGLAGGQETQYF.

This clone is a singleton in its sample. The chain uses TRBV9 and TRBJ2-5, with TRBD2 matching over 8 bases. V lost 0 bases to trimming and J lost 0 bases; unmatched junction nucleotides: 13. The CDR3 spans 19 residues. Per germline, CDR1 SGDLS and CDR2 YYNGEE. CDR3: CASSVAPNAGGRYQETQYF. In nucleotides, the CDR3 is TGTGCCAGCAGCGTAGCCCCCAATGCGGGAGGACGGTACCAAGAGACCCAGTACTTC.

This sequence joins TRBV6-6 and TRBJ1-2; D unresolved. CDR1 is MNHNY and CDR2 is SVGAGI in the germline V gene (reference sequence). V lost 5 bases, J lost 0 bases, and 10 bases lay in between. The CDR3 covers 14 residues. The CDR3 sequence: CASSPRGANYGYTF. The CDR3 region has the DNA TGTGCCAGCAGTCCCCGCGGTGCTAACTATGGCTACACCTTC.

J is TRBJ1-4 and V is TRBV27, with TRBD1 matching over 8 bases. Germline CDR1 and CDR2: MNHEY and SMNVEV (reference sequence). J gave up 10 bases and V 6 bases, and 10 bases lay outside the gene matches. The CDR3 contains 14 residues. The CDR3 sequence is CASSPDRGSGKLFF. CDR3 sequence (DNA): TGTGCCAGCAGCCCCGACAGGGGAAGTGGAAAACTGTTTTTT.